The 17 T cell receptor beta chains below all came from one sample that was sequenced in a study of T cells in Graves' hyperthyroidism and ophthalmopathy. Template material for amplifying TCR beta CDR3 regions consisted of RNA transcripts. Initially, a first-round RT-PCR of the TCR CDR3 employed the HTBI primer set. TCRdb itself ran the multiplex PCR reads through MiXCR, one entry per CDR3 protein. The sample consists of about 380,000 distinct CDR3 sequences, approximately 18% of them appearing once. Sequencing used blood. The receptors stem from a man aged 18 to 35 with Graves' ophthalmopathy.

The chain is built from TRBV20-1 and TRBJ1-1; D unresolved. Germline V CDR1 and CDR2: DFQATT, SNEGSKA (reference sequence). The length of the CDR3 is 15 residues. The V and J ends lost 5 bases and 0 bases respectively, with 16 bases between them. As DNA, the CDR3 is TGCAGTGCTCCCGGGCCGACTACGGTGAACACTGAAGCTTTCTTT. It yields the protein CSAPGPTTVNTEAFF.

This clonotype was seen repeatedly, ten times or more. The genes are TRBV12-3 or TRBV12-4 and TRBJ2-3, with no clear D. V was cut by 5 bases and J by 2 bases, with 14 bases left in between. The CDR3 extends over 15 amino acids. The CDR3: CASSPASSLTDTQYF. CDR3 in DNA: TGTGCCAGCAGTCCTGCCTCAAGCCTCACAGATACGCAGTATTTT.

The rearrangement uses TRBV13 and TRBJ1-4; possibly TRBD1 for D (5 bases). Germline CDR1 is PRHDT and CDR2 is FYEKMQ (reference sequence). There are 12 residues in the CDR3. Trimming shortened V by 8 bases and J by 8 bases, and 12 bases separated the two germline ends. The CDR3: CASRSGGEKLFF. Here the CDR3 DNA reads TGTGCCAGCCGATCCGGGGGGGAAAAACTGTTTTTT.

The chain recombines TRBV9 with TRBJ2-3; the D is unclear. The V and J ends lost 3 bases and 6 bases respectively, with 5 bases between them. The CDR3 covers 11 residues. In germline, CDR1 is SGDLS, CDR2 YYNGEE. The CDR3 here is CASSASDTQYF. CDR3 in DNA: TGTGCCAGCAGCGCCAGCGATACGCAGTATTTT.

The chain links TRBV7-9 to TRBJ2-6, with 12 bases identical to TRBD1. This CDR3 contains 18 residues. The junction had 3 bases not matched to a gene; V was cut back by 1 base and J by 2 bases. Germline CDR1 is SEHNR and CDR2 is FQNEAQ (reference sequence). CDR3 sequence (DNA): TGTGCCAGCAGCTTAGTGGGACAGGGGGCCCCTGGGGCCAACGTCCTGACTTTC. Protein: CASSLVGQGAPGANVLTF.

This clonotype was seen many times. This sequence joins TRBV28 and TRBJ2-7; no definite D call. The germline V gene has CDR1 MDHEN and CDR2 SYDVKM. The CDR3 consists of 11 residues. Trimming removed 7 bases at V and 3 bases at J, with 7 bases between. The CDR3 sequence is CASTYNYEQYF. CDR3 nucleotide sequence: TGTGCCAGCACCTACAACTACGAGCAGTACTTC.

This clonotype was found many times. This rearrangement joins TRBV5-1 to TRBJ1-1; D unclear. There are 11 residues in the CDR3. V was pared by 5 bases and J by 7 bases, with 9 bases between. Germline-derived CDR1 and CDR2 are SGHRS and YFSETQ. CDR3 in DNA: TGCGCCAGCAGAAACACTCGTGAAGCTTTCTTT. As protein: CASRNTREAFF. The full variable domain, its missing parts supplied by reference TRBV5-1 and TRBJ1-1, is KAGVTQTPRYLIKTRGQQVTLSCSPISGHRSVSWYQQTPGQGLQFLFEYFSETQRNKGNFPGRFSGRQFSNSRSEMNVSTLELGDSALYLCASRNTREAFFGQGTRLTVV.

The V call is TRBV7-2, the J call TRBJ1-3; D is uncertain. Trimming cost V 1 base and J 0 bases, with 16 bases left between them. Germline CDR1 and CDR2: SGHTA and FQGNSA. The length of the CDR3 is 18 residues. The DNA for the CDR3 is TGTGCCAGCAGCTTAGAGGGATTGGCAGTTAGCTCTGGAAACACCATATATTTT. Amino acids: CASSLEGLAVSSGNTIYF.

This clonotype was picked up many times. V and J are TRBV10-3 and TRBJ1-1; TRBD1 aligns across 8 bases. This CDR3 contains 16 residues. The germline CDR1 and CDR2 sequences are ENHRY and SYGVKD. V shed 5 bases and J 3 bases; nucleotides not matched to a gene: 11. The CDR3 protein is CAISPGGEGLYTEAFF. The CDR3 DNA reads TGTGCCATCAGTCCAGGGGGCGAGGGACTATACACTGAAGCTTTCTTT.

CDR3 residues: CASSLLRGYNEQFF. CDR3 DNA sequence: TGTGCCAGCAGTCTTCTCCGGGGGTACAATGAGCAGTTCTTC. V and J are TRBV12-3 or TRBV12-4 and TRBJ2-1; a weak D match, TRBD2 (6 bases). This CDR3 spans 14 amino acids. The V and J ends lost 5 bases and 4 bases respectively, with 12 bases between them.

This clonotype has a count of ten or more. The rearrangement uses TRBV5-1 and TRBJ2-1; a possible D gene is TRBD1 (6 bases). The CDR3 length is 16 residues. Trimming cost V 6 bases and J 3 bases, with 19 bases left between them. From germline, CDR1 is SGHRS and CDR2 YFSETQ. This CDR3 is CASNTNGQGIYNEQFF. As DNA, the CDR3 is TGCGCCAGCAACACAAATGGGCAGGGGATCTACAATGAGCAGTTCTTC.

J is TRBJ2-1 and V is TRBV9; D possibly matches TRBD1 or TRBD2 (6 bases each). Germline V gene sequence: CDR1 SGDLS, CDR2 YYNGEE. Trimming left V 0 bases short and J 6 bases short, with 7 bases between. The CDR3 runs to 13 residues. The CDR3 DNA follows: TGTGCCAGCAGCGTAGCGGGGGCCAATGAGCAGTTCTTC. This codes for CASSVAGANEQFF.

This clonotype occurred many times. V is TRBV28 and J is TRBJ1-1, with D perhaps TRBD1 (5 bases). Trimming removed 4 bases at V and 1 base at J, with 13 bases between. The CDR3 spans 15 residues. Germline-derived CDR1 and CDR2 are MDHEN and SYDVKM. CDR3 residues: CASSWALQGNTEAFF. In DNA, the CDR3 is TGTGCCAGCAGTTGGGCGCTTCAGGGGAACACTGAAGCTTTCTTT.

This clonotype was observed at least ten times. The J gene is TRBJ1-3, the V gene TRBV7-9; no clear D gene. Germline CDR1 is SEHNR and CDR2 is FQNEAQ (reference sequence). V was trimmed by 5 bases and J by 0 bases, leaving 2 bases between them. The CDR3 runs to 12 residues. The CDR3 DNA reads TGTGCCAGCAGCAACTCTGGAAACACCATATATTTT. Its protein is CASSNSGNTIYF. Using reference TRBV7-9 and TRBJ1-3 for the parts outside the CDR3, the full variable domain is DTGVSQNPRHKITKRGQNVTFRCDPISEHNRLYWYRQTLGQGPEFLTYFQNEAQLEKSRLLSDRFSAERPKGSFSTLEIQRTEQGDSAMYLCASSNSGNTIYFGEGSWLTVV.

The CDR3 bases are TGTGCCAGCTCACCGTCAAGGGGGCAACGAGTTAGTACAGATACGCAGTATTTT. Its protein product is CASSPSRGQRVSTDTQYF. The chain links TRBV18 to TRBJ2-3; 7 bases agree with TRBD1. J lost 3 bases, V lost 3 bases, and 15 bases had no gene match. The V gene's germline CDR1 is KGHSH and CDR2 LQKENI. The CDR3 has 18 residues.

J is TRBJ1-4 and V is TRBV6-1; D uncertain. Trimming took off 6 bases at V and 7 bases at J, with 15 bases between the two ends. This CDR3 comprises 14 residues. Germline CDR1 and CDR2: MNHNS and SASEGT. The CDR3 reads CASSPTRMGEKLFF. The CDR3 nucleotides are TGTGCCAGCAGCCCCACAAGGATGGGTGAAAAACTGTTTTTT.

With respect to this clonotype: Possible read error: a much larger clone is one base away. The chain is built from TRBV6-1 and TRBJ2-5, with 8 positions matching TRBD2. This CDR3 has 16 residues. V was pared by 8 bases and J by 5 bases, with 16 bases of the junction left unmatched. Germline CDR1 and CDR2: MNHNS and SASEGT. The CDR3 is CASGNSRGGLYETQYF. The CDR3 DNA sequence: TGTGCCAGCGGCAACAGTCGGGGGGGCCTTTACGAGACCCAGTACTTC.